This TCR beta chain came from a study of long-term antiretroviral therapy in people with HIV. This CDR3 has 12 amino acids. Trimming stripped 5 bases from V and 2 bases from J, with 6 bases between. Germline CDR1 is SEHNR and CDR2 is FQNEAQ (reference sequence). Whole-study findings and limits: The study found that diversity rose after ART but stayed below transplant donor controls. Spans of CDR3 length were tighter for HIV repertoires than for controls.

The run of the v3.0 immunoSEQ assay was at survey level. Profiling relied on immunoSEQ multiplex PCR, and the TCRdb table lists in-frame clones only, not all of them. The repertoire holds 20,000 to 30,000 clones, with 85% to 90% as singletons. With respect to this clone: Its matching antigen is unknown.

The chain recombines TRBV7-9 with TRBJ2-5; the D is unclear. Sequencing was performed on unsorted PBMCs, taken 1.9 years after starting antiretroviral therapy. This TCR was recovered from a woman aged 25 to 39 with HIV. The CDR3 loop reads CASSLGQETQYF. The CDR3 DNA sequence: TGTGCCAGCAGCCTAGGTCAAGAGACCCAGTACTTC. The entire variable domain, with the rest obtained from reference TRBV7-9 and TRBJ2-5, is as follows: DTGVSQNPRHKITKRGQNVTFRCDPISEHNRLYWYRQTLGQGPEFLTYFQNEAQLEKSRLLSDRFSAERPKGSFSTLEIQRTEQGDSAMYLCASSLGQETQYFGPGTRLLVL.